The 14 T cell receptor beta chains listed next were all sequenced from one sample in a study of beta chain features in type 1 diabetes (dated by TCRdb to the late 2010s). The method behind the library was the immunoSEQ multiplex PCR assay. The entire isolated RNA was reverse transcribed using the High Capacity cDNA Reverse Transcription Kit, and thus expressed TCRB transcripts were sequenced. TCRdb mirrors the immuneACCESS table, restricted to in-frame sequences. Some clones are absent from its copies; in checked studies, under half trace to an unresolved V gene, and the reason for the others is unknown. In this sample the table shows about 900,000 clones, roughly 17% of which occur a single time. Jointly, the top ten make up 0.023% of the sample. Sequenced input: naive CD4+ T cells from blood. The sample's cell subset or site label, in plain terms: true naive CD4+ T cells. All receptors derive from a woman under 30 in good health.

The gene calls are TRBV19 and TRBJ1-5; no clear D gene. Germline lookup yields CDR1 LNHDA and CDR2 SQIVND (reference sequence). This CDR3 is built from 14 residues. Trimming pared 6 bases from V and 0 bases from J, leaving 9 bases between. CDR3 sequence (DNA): TGTGCCAGTAGGCCGGAGCCTAGCAATCAGCCCCAGCATTTT. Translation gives CASRPEPSNQPQHF.

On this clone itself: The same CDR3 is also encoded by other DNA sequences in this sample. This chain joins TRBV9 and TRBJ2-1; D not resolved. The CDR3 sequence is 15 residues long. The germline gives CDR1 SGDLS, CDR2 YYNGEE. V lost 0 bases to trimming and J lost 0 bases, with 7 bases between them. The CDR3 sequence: CASSVAGDSYNEQFF. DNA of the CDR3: TGTGCCAGCAGCGTAGCTGGGGACTCCTACAATGAGCAGTTCTTC.

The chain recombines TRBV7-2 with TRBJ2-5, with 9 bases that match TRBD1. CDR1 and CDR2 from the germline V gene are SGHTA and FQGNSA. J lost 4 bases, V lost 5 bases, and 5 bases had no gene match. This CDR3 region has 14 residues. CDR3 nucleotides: TGTGCCAGCAGCCCCGACAGGGGGGGAGAGACCCAGTACTTC. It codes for CASSPDRGGETQYF.

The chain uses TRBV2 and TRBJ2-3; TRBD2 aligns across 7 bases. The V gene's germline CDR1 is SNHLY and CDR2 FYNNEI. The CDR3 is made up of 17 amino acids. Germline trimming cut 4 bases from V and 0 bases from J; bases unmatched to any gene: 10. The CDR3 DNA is TGTGCCAGCAGTGGGGTAGCGGGCGCCCGTAGCACAGATACGCAGTATTTT. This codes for CASSGVAGARSTDTQYF.

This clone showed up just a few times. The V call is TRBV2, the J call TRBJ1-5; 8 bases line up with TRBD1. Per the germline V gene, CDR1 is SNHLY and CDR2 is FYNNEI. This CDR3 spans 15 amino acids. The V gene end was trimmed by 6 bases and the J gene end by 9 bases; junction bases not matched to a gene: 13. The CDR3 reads CASRGDRGTSRPQHF. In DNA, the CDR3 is TGTGCCAGCAGAGGTGACAGGGGCACCAGTCGGCCCCAGCATTTT.

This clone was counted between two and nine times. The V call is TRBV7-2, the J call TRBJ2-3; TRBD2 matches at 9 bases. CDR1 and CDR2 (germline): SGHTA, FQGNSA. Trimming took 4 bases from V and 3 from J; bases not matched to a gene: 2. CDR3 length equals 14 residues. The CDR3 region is CASSSTSGTDTQYF. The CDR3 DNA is TGTGCCAGCAGCTCGACTAGCGGAACAGATACGCAGTATTTT.

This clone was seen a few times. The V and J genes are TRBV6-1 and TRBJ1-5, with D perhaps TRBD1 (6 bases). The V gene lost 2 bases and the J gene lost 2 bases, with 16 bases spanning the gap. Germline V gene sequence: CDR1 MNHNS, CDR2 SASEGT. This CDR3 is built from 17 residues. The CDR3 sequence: CASSEMWGAAGNQPQHF. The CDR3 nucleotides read TGTGCCAGCAGTGAAATGTGGGGGGCGGCTGGCAATCAGCCCCAGCATTTT.

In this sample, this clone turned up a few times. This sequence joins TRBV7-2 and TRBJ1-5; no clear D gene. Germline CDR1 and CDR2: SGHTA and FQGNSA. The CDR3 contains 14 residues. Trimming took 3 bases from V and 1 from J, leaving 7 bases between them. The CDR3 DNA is TGTGCCAGCAGCTTTAAGGGCAGCAATCAGCCCCAGCATTTT. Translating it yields CASSFKGSNQPQHF.

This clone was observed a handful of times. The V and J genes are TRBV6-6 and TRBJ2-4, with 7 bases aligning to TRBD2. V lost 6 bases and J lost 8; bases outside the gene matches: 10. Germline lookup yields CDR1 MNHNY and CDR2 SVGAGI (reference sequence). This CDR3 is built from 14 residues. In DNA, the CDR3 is TGTGCCAGCAGGGAACCGGGGAGGGAGGACATTCAGTACTTC. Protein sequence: CASREPGREDIQYF.

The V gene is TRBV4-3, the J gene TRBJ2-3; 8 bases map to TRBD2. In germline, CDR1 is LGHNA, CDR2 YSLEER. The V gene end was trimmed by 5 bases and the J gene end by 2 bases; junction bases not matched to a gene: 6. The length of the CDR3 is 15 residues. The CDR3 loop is CASSAIAGSTDTQYF. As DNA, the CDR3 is TGCGCCAGCAGCGCAATAGCGGGGTCCACAGATACGCAGTATTTT.

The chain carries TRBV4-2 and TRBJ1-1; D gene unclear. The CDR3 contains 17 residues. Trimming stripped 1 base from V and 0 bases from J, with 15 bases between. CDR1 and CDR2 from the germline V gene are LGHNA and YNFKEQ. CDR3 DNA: TGTGCCAGCAGCCAAGGGGCACAGCCAACCATGAACACTGAAGCTTTCTTT. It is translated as CASSQGAQPTMNTEAFF.

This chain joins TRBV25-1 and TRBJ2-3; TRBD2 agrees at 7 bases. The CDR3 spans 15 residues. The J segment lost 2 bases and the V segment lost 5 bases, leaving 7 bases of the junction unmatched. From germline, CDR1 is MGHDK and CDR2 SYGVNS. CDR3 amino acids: CASSPQRDPTDTQYF. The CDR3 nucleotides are TGTGCCAGCAGTCCTCAGCGGGACCCCACAGATACGCAGTATTTT.

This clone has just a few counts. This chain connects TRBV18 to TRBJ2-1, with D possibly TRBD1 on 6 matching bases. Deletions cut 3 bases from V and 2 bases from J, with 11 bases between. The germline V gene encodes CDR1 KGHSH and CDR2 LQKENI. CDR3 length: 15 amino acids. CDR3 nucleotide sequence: TGTGCCAGCTCACCGCTGGACAGCCCCTACAATGAGCAGTTCTTC. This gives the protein CASSPLDSPYNEQFF.

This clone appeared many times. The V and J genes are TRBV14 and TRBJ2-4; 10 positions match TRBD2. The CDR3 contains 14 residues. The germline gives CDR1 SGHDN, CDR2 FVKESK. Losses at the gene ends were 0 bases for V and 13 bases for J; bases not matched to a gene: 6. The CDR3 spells CASSQEASGRLQYF. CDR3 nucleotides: TGTGCCAGCAGCCAAGAGGCTAGCGGGAGATTGCAGTACTTC. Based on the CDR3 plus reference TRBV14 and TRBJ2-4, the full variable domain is EAGVTQFPSHSVIEKGQTVTLRCDPISGHDNLYWYRRVMGKEIKFLLHFVKESKQDESGMPNNRFLAERTGGTYSTLKVQPAELEDSGVYFCASSQEASGRLQYFGAGTRLSVL.